The rows below give T cell receptor beta chains drawn from one sample of a study of sequential checkpoint blockade in melanoma. Measured with immunoSEQ multiplex PCR; TCRdb has only the in-frame clones, and not every one. The sample has fewer than 25,000 clones; approximately 81% are singletons. Sequencing was performed on CD8+ T cells sorted from blood (inferred from file names), taken from a patient given nivolumab and ipilimumab in sequence. Every receptor here comes from a human donor with melanoma. The CDR3 runs from the conserved cysteine through the conserved F or W. Fields, in order: V gene, J gene, clone size, D gene, CDR3 protein, CDR3 DNA. The D gene is left open where the match is weak. The listing skips clone size in some rows; elsewhere it reads once, few, many or a size class.

TRBV11-2	TRBJ1-5	once	TRBD1	CASSLEPGQGGNQPQHF	TGTGCCAGCAGCTTAGAGCCTGGCCAGGGGGGCAATCAGCCCCAGCATTTT
TRBV5-1	TRBJ2-3	-	-	CASSLEPVGPDTQYF	TGCGCCAGCAGCTTGGAACCGGTTGGGCCAGATACGCAGTATTTT
TRBV28	TRBJ2-1	-	-	CASSFPSARHSNNEQFF	TGTGCCAGCAGTTTCCCATCGGCCAGGCATTCCAACAATGAGCAGTTCTTC
TRBV5-4	TRBJ2-2	once	-	CASSLPGTNTGELFF	TGTGCCAGCAGCTTGCCAGGCACGAACACCGGGGAGCTGTTTTTT
TRBV9	TRBJ1-2	-	TRBD1	CASTSGGNYGYTF	TGTGCCAGCACCTCAGGGGGGAACTATGGCTACACCTTC
TRBV9	TRBJ2-5	-	TRBD1	CASSGTGVRETQYF	TGTGCCAGCAGCGGGACAGGGGTACGGGAGACCCAGTACTTC
TRBV5-1	TRBJ2-3	-	TRBD2	CASSSGLAGLTDTQYF	TGCGCCAGCAGCTCGGGACTAGCGGGCCTCACAGATACGCAGTATTTT
TRBV5-1	TRBJ2-1	-	-	CASSLMVGDNEQFF	TGCGCCAGCAGCTTAATGGTTGGAGACAATGAGCAGTTCTTC
TRBV4-3	TRBJ2-7	-	-	CASSPGVLGSYEQYF	TGCGCCAGCAGCCCAGGGGTTCTCGGCTCCTACGAGCAGTACTTC
TRBV5-1	TRBJ2-2	-	TRBD1	CASSPWTGLAGELFF	TGCGCCAGCAGCCCCTGGACAGGGCTGGCCGGGGAGCTGTTTTTT
TRBV28	TRBJ2-7	-	-	CASSFPSYEQYF	TGTGCCAGCAGTTTCCCCTCCTACGAGCAGTACTTC
TRBV4-1	TRBJ1-4	-	TRBD1	CASSQDSPRGFGKLFF	TGCGCCAGCAGCCAAGATTCCCCCAGGGGGTTTGGAAAACTGTTTTTT
TRBV27	TRBJ2-1	-	TRBD2	CASSRRDSGGGFSYNEQFF	TGTGCCAGCAGTCGCCGAGATAGCGGGGGGGGTTTCTCCTACAATGAGCAGTTCTTC
TRBV19	TRBJ2-7	-	-	CASSIGQGLSYEQYF	TGTGCCAGTAGTATAGGGCAGGGGTTATCCTACGAGCAGTACTTC
TRBV6-1	TRBJ1-1	-	-	CASSEWRSTEAFF	TGTGCCAGCAGTGAATGGCGGAGCACTGAAGCTTTCTTT
TRBV28	TRBJ2-7	-	TRBD1	CASSFVDRGYEQYF	TGTGCCAGCAGTTTCGTCGACAGGGGTTACGAGCAGTACTTC
TRBV7-3	TRBJ2-3	few	TRBD2	CASSSLAGGDTDTQYF	TGTGCCAGCAGCTCCTTAGCGGGAGGCGACACAGATACGCAGTATTTT
TRBV29-1	TRBJ2-7	-	TRBD2	CSVDNWSGTSYEQYF	TGCAGCGTTGATAATTGGAGCGGGACCTCCTACGAGCAGTACTTC
TRBV9	TRBJ2-2	few	-	CASSPFTGELFF	TGTGCCAGCAGCCCATTCACCGGGGAGCTGTTTTTT
TRBV5-6	TRBJ2-5	few	TRBD2	CASTPGTRNRWTQYF	TGTGCCAGCACCCCCGGGACTAGGAATAGGTGGACCCAGTACTTC
TRBV4-1	TRBJ2-7	-	TRBD2	CASSERGPGGSYEQYF	TGCGCCAGCAGCGAAAGAGGTCCGGGAGGCTCCTACGAGCAGTACTTC
TRBV5-1	TRBJ2-1	-	TRBD1	CASSSGTGRYEQFF	TGCGCCAGCAGTTCTGGGACAGGGAGGTATGAGCAGTTCTTC
TRBV28	TRBJ1-4	-	TRBD1	CASSLFGQGLFF	TGTGCCAGCAGTTTATTCGGACAGGGTTTGTTTTTT
TRBV30	TRBJ2-7	-	TRBD1	CAWSVWTGRRGKYF	TGTGCCTGGAGTGTATGGACAGGGCGGAGGGGCAAGTACTTC
TRBV15	TRBJ1-2	-	TRBD1	CATSSSGTGFTYGYTF	TGTGCCACCAGCAGCTCCGGGACAGGGTTTACTTATGGCTACACCTTC
TRBV11-2	TRBJ1-2	-	TRBD1	CASSRLPGTGGPQGYTF	TGTGCCAGCAGCCGATTACCAGGGACAGGGGGACCACAGGGCTACACCTTC
TRBV27	TRBJ2-7	-	TRBD1	CASSLTPDRVDEQYF	TGTGCCAGCAGTTTAACACCGGACAGGGTCGACGAGCAGTACTTC
TRBV27	TRBJ1-5	-	TRBD1	CASRTGGIGQPQHF	TGTGCCAGCAGGACAGGGGGGATTGGCCAGCCCCAGCATTTT
TRBV6-5	TRBJ2-7	-	TRBD2	CASSGRGSSYEQYF	TGTGCCAGCAGTGGGCGCGGGAGCTCCTACGAGCAGTACTTC
TRBV27	TRBJ2-1	once	TRBD2	CASSLLAGVYNEQFF	TGTGCCAGCAGTTTACTAGCGGGAGTTTACAATGAGCAGTTCTTC
TRBV2	TRBJ2-1	-	-	CASSEVGSSYNEQFF	TGTGCCAGCAGTGAAGTGGGGAGCTCCTACAATGAGCAGTTCTTC
TRBV5-5	TRBJ1-2	-	TRBD1	CASRGTGGIVYGYTF	TGTGCCAGCAGGGGGACAGGGGGCATCGTCTATGGCTACACCTTC
TRBV5-4	TRBJ1-3	-	-	CASMPGGEGNTIYF	TGTGCCAGCATGCCGGGGGGGGAAGGAAACACCATATATTTT
TRBV4-3	TRBJ1-6	-	-	CASSQDRFRGSPLHF	TGCGCCAGCAGCCAAGATCGGTTCAGGGGCTCACCCCTCCACTTT
TRBV11-2	TRBJ1-2	-	-	CASSLIPGSGYGYTF	TGTGCCAGCAGCTTAATTCCGGGGTCGGGCTATGGCTACACCTTC
TRBV19	TRBJ2-7	-	TRBD1	CASRPGTGGFPQHF	TGTGCCAGTAGGCCCGGGACAGGGGGCTTCCCGCAGCACTTC